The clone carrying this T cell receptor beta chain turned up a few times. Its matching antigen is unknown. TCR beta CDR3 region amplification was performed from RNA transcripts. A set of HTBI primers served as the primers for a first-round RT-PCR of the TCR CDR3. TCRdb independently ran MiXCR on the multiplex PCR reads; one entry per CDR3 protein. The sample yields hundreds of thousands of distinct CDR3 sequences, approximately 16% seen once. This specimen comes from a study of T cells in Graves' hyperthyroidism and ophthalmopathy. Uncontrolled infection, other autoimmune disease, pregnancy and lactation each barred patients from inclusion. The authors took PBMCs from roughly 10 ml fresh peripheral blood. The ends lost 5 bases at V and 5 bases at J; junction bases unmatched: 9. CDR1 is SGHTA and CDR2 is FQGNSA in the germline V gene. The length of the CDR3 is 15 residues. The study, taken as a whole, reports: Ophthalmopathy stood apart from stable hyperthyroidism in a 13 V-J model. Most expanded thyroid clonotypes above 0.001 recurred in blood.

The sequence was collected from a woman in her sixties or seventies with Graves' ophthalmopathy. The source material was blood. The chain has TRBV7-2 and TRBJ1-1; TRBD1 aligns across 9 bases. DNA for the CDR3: TGTGCCAGCAGCAGATGGGGGGACAGGGTGACTGAAGCTTTCTTT. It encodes CASSRWGDRVTEAFF. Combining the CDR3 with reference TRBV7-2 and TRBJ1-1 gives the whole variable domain GAGVSQSPSNKVTEKGKDVELRCDPISGHTALYWYRQSLGQGLEFLIYFQGNSAPDKSGLPSDRFSAERTGGSVSTLTIQRTQQEDSAVYLCASSRWGDRVTEAFFGQGTRLTVV.